The sequence of this T cell receptor beta chain was determined in a study of blood T cell repertoires in COVID-19. Study-level information: Samples taken during acute and convalescent COVID-19 were collected in the United States, Italy and Spain. Sources were T cells, B-cell-depleted T cells, or PBMCs; the material itself was cDNA or gDNA.

This clone was found a few times. Germline-derived CDR1 and CDR2 are SNHLY and FYNNEI. The germline V and J ends were trimmed by 3 bases and 2 bases, with 14 bases remaining between them. CDR3 size: 15 residues. Authors' processing steps: Reference gene primer amplification gave nucleated cell count estimates. Libraries were prepared by immunoSEQ multiplex PCR; TCRdb keeps only in-frame clonotypes and omits some of them. Clonal size and the V and J genes are those of that table, whereas D and trimming came from the DNA. The table shows under 20,000 clones, with 87% occurring only once. The origin of this receptor is a human donor with active COVID-19. The donor label of this sample is uncertain. Sequencing input: peripheral blood. The chain is built from TRBV2 and TRBJ2-7; maybe TRBD2 (6 bases). The CDR3 nucleotides are TGTGCCAGCAGTGAGGGGAGGACAATAGCCTACGAGCAGTACTTC. It yields the protein CASSEGRTIAYEQYF.